The clone carrying this T cell receptor beta chain was counted many times. Its matching antigen is unknown. The CDR3 is 13 amino acids. V shed 6 bases and J shed 5 bases, with 14 bases lying between them. Using RNA transcripts as the source, TCR beta CDR3 regions were amplified. During a first-round RT-PCR of the TCR CDR3, the HTBI primer set was used. TCRdb itself ran the multiplex PCR reads through MiXCR, one entry per CDR3 protein. The sample yields nearly 110,000 distinct CDR3 sequences, approximately 16% seen once. The source of the sample is a study of T cells in Graves' hyperthyroidism and ophthalmopathy. Overall study findings and caveats: Ophthalmopathy onset followed model prediction by a median about six months.

This clonotype originated in a woman aged 45-59 years with Graves' hyperthyroidism. The sequenced sample consisted of blood. The chain carries TRBV12-3 or TRBV12-4 and TRBJ2-7; D is perhaps TRBD1 or TRBD2 (6 bases each). The CDR3 nucleotides read TGTGCCAGCAGCCCAGCCGGGGGCCACGAGCAGTACTTC. Its translation: CASSPAGGHEQYF.